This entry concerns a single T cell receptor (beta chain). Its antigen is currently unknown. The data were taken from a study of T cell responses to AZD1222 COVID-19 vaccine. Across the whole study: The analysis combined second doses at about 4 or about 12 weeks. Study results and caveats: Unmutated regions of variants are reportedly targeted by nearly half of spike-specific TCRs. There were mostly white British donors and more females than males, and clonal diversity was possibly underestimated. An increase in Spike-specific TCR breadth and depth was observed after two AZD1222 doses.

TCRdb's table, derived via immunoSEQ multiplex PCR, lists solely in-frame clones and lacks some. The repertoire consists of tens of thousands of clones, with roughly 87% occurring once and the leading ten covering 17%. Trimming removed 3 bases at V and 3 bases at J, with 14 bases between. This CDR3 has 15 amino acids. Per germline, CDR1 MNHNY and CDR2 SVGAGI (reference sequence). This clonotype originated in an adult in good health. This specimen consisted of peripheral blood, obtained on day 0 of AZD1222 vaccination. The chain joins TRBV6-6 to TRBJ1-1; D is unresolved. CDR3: CASSYFLSVDTEAFF. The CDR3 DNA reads TGTGCCAGCAGTTATTTTCTCTCGGTGGACACTGAAGCTTTCTTT.